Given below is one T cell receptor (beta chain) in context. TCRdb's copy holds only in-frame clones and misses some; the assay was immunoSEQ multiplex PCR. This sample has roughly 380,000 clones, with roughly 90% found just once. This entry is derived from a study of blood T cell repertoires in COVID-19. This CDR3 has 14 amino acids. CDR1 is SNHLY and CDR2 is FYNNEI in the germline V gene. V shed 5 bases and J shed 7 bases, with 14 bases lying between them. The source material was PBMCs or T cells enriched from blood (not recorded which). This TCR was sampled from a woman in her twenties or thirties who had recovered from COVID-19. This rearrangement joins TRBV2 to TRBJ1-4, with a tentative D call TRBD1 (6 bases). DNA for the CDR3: TGTGCCAGCAGTATACAGGGTTCAGGTGAAAAACTGTTTTTT. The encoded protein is CASSIQGSGEKLFF.